A selection of T cell receptor beta chains follows, all from one sample in a study of T cell changes during pregnancy in multiple sclerosis. The method was immunoSEQ multiplex PCR; TCRdb's version includes in-frame clones alone and lacks a portion of them. The sample contains about 80,000 clones, about 94% of which appear only once. Here the sequenced sample was peripheral blood, taken in the third trimester of pregnancy. Receptors originate from a female donor with multiple sclerosis, enrolled in a pregnancy study. CDR3s include the opening cysteine and the closing phenylalanine or tryptophan.

v_gene: TRBV6-4
len: 14
CDR3aa: CASSVGHLNNEQFF

v_gene: TRBV7-9
len: 14
CDR3aa: CASSLTLEPYEQYF

v_gene: TRBV9
len: 13
CDR3aa: CASSPSDNTEAFF

v_gene: TRBV28
len: 14
CDR3aa: CASSLGGSGSPLHF

v_gene: TRBV4-1
len: 16
CDR3aa: CASSQQGLAGRYEQYF

v_gene: TRBV27
len: 17
CDR3aa: CASSFLGQHTANYGYTF

v_gene: TRBV6-5
len: 14
CDR3aa: CASSPDLVYNEQFF

v_gene: TRBV19
len: 12
CDR3aa: CASSFADQPQHF

v_gene: TRBV13
len: 12
CDR3aa: CASSLGGDGYTF

v_gene: TRBV14
len: 13
CDR3aa: CASSQELAGEQYF

v_gene: TRBV5-8
len: 18
CDR3aa: CASSLIVRGELYNSPLHF

v_gene: TRBV7-2
len: 13
CDR3aa: CASSRGADYEQYF

v_gene: TRBV30
len: 17
CDR3aa: CAWSRTSGGLNTGELFF

v_gene: TRBV28
len: 15
CDR3aa: CASSPVGTGLEKLFF